Below are 21 T cell receptor beta chains sequenced from a single sample in a study of OX40 agonist ivuxolimab in advanced cancers. The repertoire was sequenced with immunoSEQ multiplex PCR; TCRdb's copy has only in-frame clones and lacks some. This table holds more than 80,000 clones, approximately 84% found once. The sequencing here drew on CD4+ or CD8+ T cells sorted from blood, taken in a trial of the OX40 agonist ivuxolimab. Receptor source: an adult with an advanced solid tumor such as melanoma, head and neck, liver or kidney cancer.

The chain carries TRBV5-1 and TRBJ1-2, with D maybe TRBD1 (5 bases). The germline CDR1 and CDR2 sequences are SGHRS and YFSETQ. V lost 4 bases and J 8 bases, leaving 21 bases between the germline ends. There are 15 residues in the CDR3. The CDR3 is CASSLNTGGREGYTF. DNA for the CDR3: TGCGCCAGCAGCCTTAATACAGGCGGCCGGGAGGGCTACACCTTC.

This rearrangement joins TRBV5-1 to TRBJ2-1; D unclear. The germline V gene encodes CDR1 SGHRS and CDR2 YFSETQ. V lost 0 bases to trimming and J lost 0 bases, with 7 bases between them. The CDR3 runs to 15 residues. The CDR3 is CASSLDLTSYNEQFF. The CDR3 coding sequence is TGCGCCAGCAGCTTGGACCTTACCTCCTACAATGAGCAGTTCTTC.

The genes are TRBV6-1 and TRBJ2-6, with TRBD1 matching over 7 bases. The V gene's germline CDR1 is MNHNS and CDR2 SASEGT. The CDR3 has 15 amino acids. After removal of 6 bases from V and 4 bases from J, the junction contained 6 bases not matched to a gene. CDR3 coding DNA: TGTGCCAGCAGGGTAACAGGGGCCGGGGCCAACGTCCTGACTTTC. Amino acid sequence: CASRVTGAGANVLTF.

The V and J genes are TRBV14 and TRBJ2-7, with TRBD1 identical over 9 bases. The CDR3 is 14 amino acids. The J segment lost 5 bases and the V segment lost 1 base, leaving 3 bases of the junction unmatched. The germline V gene has CDR1 SGHDN and CDR2 FVKESK. CDR3 sequence (DNA): TGTGCCAGCAGCCAAGCCGGGACAGGGAACGAGCAGTACTTC. Residues: CASSQAGTGNEQYF.

Details on this clone: Relative to the germline gene, one junction end is altered; a read error may explain this. The chain couples TRBV7-7 to TRBJ2-5; 10 bases are a match to TRBD1. Germline values: CDR1 SSHAT, CDR2 FNYEAQ (reference sequence). CDR3 length: 15 amino acids. This CDR3 is CASSLGDRGHETQYF. Here the CDR3 DNA reads TGTGCTAGCAGCTTGGGAGACAGGGGGCATGAGACCCAGTACTTC.

The chain employs TRBV5-6 and TRBJ2-5; 10 nucleotides align to TRBD2. The V gene end was trimmed by 1 base and the J gene end by 4 bases; junction bases not matched to a gene: 7. Per the germline V gene, CDR1 is SGHDT and CDR2 is YYEEEE. The CDR3 extends over 16 amino acids. The CDR3 region has the DNA TGTGCCAGCAGCTTGATTTCTAGCGGGAGTCCAGAGACCCAGTACTTC. Translated: CASSLISSGSPETQYF.

The rearrangement links TRBV6-1 to TRBJ1-4; 8 nucleotides agree with TRBD1. The CDR3 contains 13 residues. Germline CDR1 MNHNS, CDR2 SASEGT. J was trimmed by 8 bases and V by 4 bases; bases with no gene match: 3. As DNA, the CDR3 is TGTGCCAGCAGTGTCCGGACAGGGGAAAAACTGTTTTTT. This sequence encodes CASSVRTGEKLFF.

V is TRBV5-1 and J is TRBJ1-1, with unresolved D. Trimming left V 0 bases short and J 2 bases short, with 8 bases between. CDR3 length: 14 amino acids. Germline CDR1 reads SGHRS; CDR2 reads YFSETQ. The CDR3 loop is CASSLEVPNTEAFF. DNA of the CDR3: TGCGCCAGCAGCTTGGAGGTACCCAACACTGAAGCTTTCTTT.

The gene calls are TRBV19 and TRBJ2-5; a weak D match, TRBD1 (6 bases). Germline-derived CDR1 and CDR2 are LNHDA and SQIVND (reference sequence). The CDR3 runs 13 residues. With 4 bases removed from V and 4 bases from J, the gap between germline ends came to 10 bases. In DNA form, the CDR3 reads TGTGCCAGTAGTAAAGGGGGTCTAGAGACCCAGTACTTC. Translating gives CASSKGGLETQYF.

V and J are TRBV11-3 and TRBJ1-3, with D hard to call. Per the germline V gene, CDR1 is SGHNT and CDR2 is YENEEA. The CDR3 length is 15 residues. The germline V and J ends were trimmed by 0 bases and 0 bases, with 6 bases remaining between them. In DNA, the CDR3 is TGTGCCAGCAGCTTAGACGGAGACTCTGGAAACACCATATATTTT. This gives the protein CASSLDGDSGNTIYF.

V is TRBV27 and J is TRBJ1-5, with D possibly being TRBD1 (6 bases). Trimming removed 5 bases at V and 0 bases at J, with 11 bases between. The CDR3 consists of 15 residues. CDR1 and CDR2 (germline): MNHEY, SMNVEV (reference sequence). DNA for the CDR3: TGTGCCAGCAGTACACGACAGGATAGCAATCAGCCCCAGCATTTT. This encodes CASSTRQDSNQPQHF.

The V gene is TRBV2, the J gene TRBJ2-2, with 8 bases aligning to TRBD2. The CDR3 runs to 15 residues. The germline gives CDR1 SNHLY, CDR2 FYNNEI. J was trimmed by 2 bases and V by 6 bases; bases with no gene match: 5. The CDR3 sequence: CASSRLAQNTGELFF. The CDR3 DNA follows: TGTGCCAGCAGCCGACTAGCGCAAAACACCGGGGAGCTGTTTTTT.

This sequence joins TRBV5-1 and TRBJ2-7; 9 bases agree with TRBD2. The CDR3 has 17 residues. The germline V gene has CDR1 SGHRS and CDR2 YFSETQ. The V gene end was trimmed by 4 bases and the J gene end by 4 bases; junction bases not matched to a gene: 15. The CDR3 loop is CASSPKTLSGSAYEQYF. CDR3 in DNA: TGCGCCAGCAGCCCTAAGACCCTTAGCGGGAGCGCGTACGAGCAGTACTTC.

The V gene is TRBV6-5, the J gene TRBJ1-6; TRBD1 aligns across 8 bases. Looked up from germline, CDR1 is MNHEY and CDR2 is SVGAGI. J was trimmed by 8 bases and V by 4 bases; bases with no gene match: 7. The CDR3 loop spans 15 amino acids. Here the CDR3 reads CASSSQGAGDSPLHF. The CDR3 bases are TGTGCCAGCAGTTCCCAGGGGGCAGGAGATTCACCCCTCCACTTT.

The chain recombines TRBV10-1 with TRBJ2-7; 11 nucleotides agree with TRBD1. The CDR3 extends over 15 amino acids. CDR1 and CDR2 from the germline V gene are WNHNN and SYGVQD (reference sequence). J gave up 2 bases and V 4 bases, and 4 bases lay outside the gene matches. CDR3 sequence (DNA): TGCGCCAGCAGTGTGGGGACAGGGGGGACCTACGAGCAGTACTTC. Its translation is CASSVGTGGTYEQYF.

This clone was picked up one time. The V call is TRBV7-2, the J call TRBJ1-2, with 7 positions matching TRBD1. Germline CDR1 reads SGHTA; CDR2 reads FQGNSA. The CDR3 sequence is 15 residues long. V shed 1 base and J 4 bases; nucleotides not matched to a gene: 6. CDR3 in amino acids: CASSLVVQGGYGYTF. CDR3 in DNA: TGTGCCAGCAGCTTAGTAGTCCAGGGGGGCTATGGCTACACCTTC.

This chain uses TRBV21-1 with TRBJ1-2. TRBV21-1 is deemed a pseudogene. The CDR3 is made up of 15 amino acids. Written as DNA, the CDR3 is TGTGCCAGCAGCAAAGCGGCGGGGGAGGGCTATGGCTACACCTTC. Amino acids: CASSKAAGEGYGYTF.

The chain uses TRBV19 and TRBJ2-5, with 8 bases aligning to TRBD1. Unmatched junction bases numbered 5, after V lost 3 bases and J lost 2 bases. Germline lookup yields CDR1 LNHDA and CDR2 SQIVND (reference sequence). This CDR3 spans 15 amino acids. CDR3 sequence (DNA): TGTGCCAGTAGTATCGGACAGGGCGTACAAGAGACCCAGTACTTC. Encoded protein: CASSIGQGVQETQYF.

The chain combines TRBV6-6 with TRBJ1-3; no reliable D call. Trimming left V 8 bases short and J 2 bases short, with 7 bases between. CDR1 is MNHNY and CDR2 is SVGAGI in the germline V gene (reference sequence). The CDR3 is 12 amino acids. CDR3 residues: CASGPPGNTIYF. In DNA, the CDR3 is TGTGCCAGCGGACCCCCTGGAAACACCATATATTTT.

The chain couples TRBV5-4 to TRBJ2-1; 7 nucleotides agree with TRBD2. J was trimmed by 4 bases and V by 4 bases; bases with no gene match: 8. The CDR3 has 15 residues. Germline CDR1 is SGHNT and CDR2 is YYREEE (reference sequence). CDR3 nucleotides: TGTGCCAGCAGCGGGGGGGGTGGACTTTACAATGAGCAGTTCTTC. Translation: CASSGGGGLYNEQFF.

V gene TRBV5-4 combines with J gene TRBJ2-3; 9 nucleotides line up with TRBD2. J was trimmed by 5 bases and V by 5 bases; bases with no gene match: 9. The CDR3 extends over 15 amino acids. The germline CDR1 and CDR2 sequences are SGHNT and YYREEE (reference sequence). CDR3 sequence reads: CASRITGGRGDTQYF. The CDR3 bases are TGTGCCAGCAGAATCACGGGCGGGAGGGGAGATACGCAGTATTTT.